The subject of this entry is one TCR beta chain. The antigen is unknown. The germline gives CDR1 SGHNT, CDR2 YYREEE (reference sequence). V trimming: 8 bases; J trimming: 8 bases; junction bases outside the gene matches: 9. The CDR3 has 12 residues. Use of 60 Vbeta and 13 Jbeta primers characterized the PCR. Clones were read by immunoSEQ multiplex PCR, and TCRdb kept only the in-frame ones, dropping some. The sample consists of around 230,000 clones, 82% of them appearing once. These data originate in a study of cytomegalovirus exposure and HLA in healthy donors. Study findings and constraints: The listing of roughly 160 TCR beta chains classed them as cytomegalovirus-associated. TCR beta V- and J-gene trimming, according to a later analysis, was linked to a missense DCLRE1C variant.

The TCR sequence derives from a middle-aged man in good health and CMV-seropositive. The chain joins TRBV5-4 to TRBJ1-2; TRBD1 aligns across 7 bases. The sample consisted of PBMCs. CDR3: CASGGTALGYTF. In nucleotides, the CDR3 is TGTGCCAGTGGCGGGACAGCTCTAGGCTACACCTTC.